The rows below give T cell receptor beta chains drawn from one sample of a study of cytomegalovirus exposure and HLA in healthy donors. Data came from immunoSEQ multiplex PCR; TCRdb stores just in-frame clones and leaves some out. The sample includes 150,000 or so clones, 78% of them seen just once. Sequencing was performed on PBMCs. These receptors all come from a woman between 45 and 65 years old in good health and CMV-seropositive. CDR3s include the opening cysteine and the closing phenylalanine or tryptophan. Fields, in order: D gene, J gene, clone size, V gene, CDR3 DNA, CDR3 protein. A D gene is named only where the DNA matches it firmly. Size is stated for part of the rows, as once, few or many counts, or as a class when the clone is expanded.

>.|TRBJ2-1|.|TRBV6-5
TGTGCCAGCAGTCTCTCCCGGGGATCCTACAATGAGCAGTTCTTC
CASSLSRGSYNEQFF
>.|TRBJ1-1|once|TRBV4-3
TGCGCCAGCAGCCCTTATTCGACAGGACGGAACACTGAAGCTTTCTTT
CASSPYSTGRNTEAFF
>.|TRBJ1-6|.|TRBV19
TGTGCCAGTAGCTCGTCATCCGGTTCCTATAATTCACCCCTCCACTTT
CASSSSSGSYNSPLHF
>TRBD2|TRBJ2-7|.|TRBV10-3
TGTGCCATCACTGACCCTGGGACTAGCGGGACATACGAGCAGTACTTC
CAITDPGTSGTYEQYF
>TRBD1|TRBJ2-1|.|TRBV20-1
TGCAGTGCCCGACAGGGGGATGAGCAGTTCTTC
CSARQGDEQFF
>TRBD1|TRBJ1-2|.|TRBV2
TGTGCCAGCAGTGGGGGCAGGGGGAACTATGGCTACACCTTC
CASSGGRGNYGYTF
>TRBD2|TRBJ2-2|few|TRBV7-6
TGTGCCAGCAGCTTAAGGTCTAGCGGGAGGGGGAACACCGGGGAGCTGTTTTTT
CASSLRSSGRGNTGELFF
>TRBD2|TRBJ2-7|.|TRBV19
TGTGCCAGTAGTTTACGACTTGCGGCGAGCGGGAGGGCGGACGAGCAGTACTTC
CASSLRLAASGRADEQYF
>TRBD2|TRBJ2-1|.|TRBV18
TGTGCCAGCTCATCATCTCGGGGGGGGGACTACAATGAGCAGTTCTTC
CASSSSRGGDYNEQFF
>TRBD1|TRBJ2-3|.|TRBV15
TGTGCCACCAGCAGGAGGACAGGACGCACAGATACGCAGTATTTT
CATSRRTGRTDTQYF
>.|TRBJ2-1|.|TRBV6-6
TGTGCCAGCAGCCCAAAAAATGAGCAGTTCTTC
CASSPKNEQFF
>.|TRBJ1-1|.|TRBV6-1
TGTGCCAGCAGCAGGGACTACCGGGAGACTGAAGCTTTCTTT
CASSRDYRETEAFF
>.|TRBJ2-3|.|TRBV30
TGTGCCTGGAGTGTTGAGGACAGCCTCACAGATACGCAGTATTTT
CAWSVEDSLTDTQYF
>.|TRBJ2-2|.|TRBV28
TGTGCCAGCAGTTTAGGGCCATACACCGGGGAGCTGTTTTTT
CASSLGPYTGELFF
>.|TRBJ2-5|few|TRBV19
TGTGCCAGTAGTATAGTAGATATGGAGACCCAGTACTTC
CASSIVDMETQYF
>.|TRBJ1-6|.|TRBV5-6
TGTGCCAGCAGCTTGGGGGGGGGAGGCAATTCACCCCTCCACTTT
CASSLGGGGNSPLHF
>TRBD1|TRBJ2-7|once|TRBV25-1
TGTGCCAGCAGTGCCCGGGACAGATACTACGAGCAGTACTTC
CASSARDRYYEQYF
>TRBD2|TRBJ2-5|.|TRBV7-9
TGTGCCAGCTCTCAGGTCGGGGGGGGGACGGAGACCCAGTACTTC
CASSQVGGGTETQYF
>.|TRBJ1-3|.|TRBV7-2
TGTGCCAGCAGCCTCCGTTGGAGCGCTGGAAACACCATATATTTT
CASSLRWSAGNTIYF
>.|TRBJ1-4|.|TRBV7-6
TGTGCCAGCAGCTTGAGGTATTACAATGAAAAACTGTTTTTT
CASSLRYYNEKLFF
>TRBD2|TRBJ2-7|.|TRBV7-2
TGTGCCAGCAGCTTAGGGGGAGGGAGCTCCTACGAGCAGTACTTC
CASSLGGGSSYEQYF
>TRBD1|TRBJ2-3|few|TRBV28
TGTGCCTTACAGGGGGAGGAATCCACAGATACGCAGTATTTT
CALQGEESTDTQYF
>TRBD1|TRBJ2-3|.|TRBV5-1
TGCGCCAGCCTCCTTGGGGACAGAGGGATCACAGATACGCAGTATTTT
CASLLGDRGITDTQYF
>TRBD2|TRBJ2-1|.|TRBV7-2
TGTGCCAGCAGCTCCCTCGGGAGGGGATCGTACAATGAGCAGTTCTTC
CASSSLGRGSYNEQFF
>TRBD1|TRBJ2-2|.|TRBV12-5
TGTGCTAGTGGTTTGGGGACAGGGGGCGGCGGGGAGCTGTTTTTT
CASGLGTGGGGELFF
>.|TRBJ1-6|few|TRBV5-1
TGCGCCAGCACCGGAGCAGGGGACAATTCACCCCTCCACTTT
CASTGAGDNSPLHF
>TRBD1|TRBJ1-1|.|TRBV7-9
TGTGCCAGCAGTCCTGTGGCAGGGGGTGGAACTGAAGCTTTCTTT
CASSPVAGGGTEAFF
>.|TRBJ1-5|.|TRBV4-3
TGCGCCAGCAGCCAAGTATATGGGCGAGGCAATCAGCCCCAGCATTTT
CASSQVYGRGNQPQHF
>.|TRBJ2-2|.|TRBV7-9
TGTGCCAGATTAACTTTTAGCGGAACTAACACCGGGGAGCTGTTTTTT
CARLTFSGTNTGELFF
>TRBD1|TRBJ1-1|.|TRBV7-2
TGTGCCAGCAGGCAGGGGGCGAACACTGAAGCTTTCTTT
CASRQGANTEAFF
>.|TRBJ1-4|.|TRBV28
TGTGCCAGCAGCCCCGCGGGGGGATCTAATGAAAAACTGTTTTTT
CASSPAGGSNEKLFF
>TRBD1|TRBJ1-3|once|TRBV4-2
TGTGCCAGCAGCCAAGAAGGGACAGACTCTGGAAACACCATATATTTT
CASSQEGTDSGNTIYF
>.|TRBJ2-3|.|TRBV2
TGTGCCAGCAGCCGTACGGTGGATACGCAGTATTTT
CASSRTVDTQYF
>.|TRBJ2-1|.|TRBV6-1
TGTGCCAGCAGCGAATGGGGACTCTCCTACAATGAGCAGTTCTTC
CASSEWGLSYNEQFF
>TRBD1|TRBJ1-4|.|TRBV18
TGTGCCAGCTCGACAAACAGGGGGCCGAGTGAAAAACTGTTTTTT
CASSTNRGPSEKLFF
>TRBD1|TRBJ1-1|.|TRBV10-3
TGTGCCATCAGCCAAGACAGGGATGACACTGAAGCTTTCTTT
CAISQDRDDTEAFF
>.|TRBJ2-7|.|TRBV11-2
TGTGCCAGCAGCTTAGGGGCCCCCTACGAGCAGTACTTC
CASSLGAPYEQYF
>TRBD1|TRBJ1-5|.|TRBV19
TGTGCCAGTAGTATGACAGGGGGTTATAATAGCAATCAGCCCCAGCATTTT
CASSMTGGYNSNQPQHF
>TRBD1|TRBJ1-2|.|TRBV27
TGTGCCAGCAGTTTATCGAACAGGGGGATCTATGGCTACACCTTC
CASSLSNRGIYGYTF
>TRBD1|TRBJ1-2|.|TRBV7-2
TGTGCCAGCAGCTTCCTAGTAGGACAGGGGGAGATCTATGGCTACACCTTC
CASSFLVGQGEIYGYTF
>.|TRBJ2-1|.|TRBV5-6
TGTGCCAGCAGCTTGTTCGCGGGTCGGGCCAATGAGCAGTTCTTC
CASSLFAGRANEQFF
>.|TRBJ2-5|.|TRBV9
TGTGCCAGCAGCTTAAGGGGTTCCCAAGAGACCCAGTACTTC
CASSLRGSQETQYF
>TRBD2|TRBJ2-1|.|TRBV4-3
TGCGCCAGCAGCCAATCTCGAGGGATAGCGGGACCATACAATGAGCAGTTCTTC
CASSQSRGIAGPYNEQFF
>.|TRBJ2-3|.|TRBV5-6
TGTGCCAGCAGCTCTCTAGTGGGAGGAGGCGCAGATACGCAGTATTTT
CASSSLVGGGADTQYF
>.|TRBJ2-7|.|TRBV14
TGTGCCAGCAGCCTGAACCCCCGAGGGGAGCAGTACTTC
CASSLNPRGEQYF
>TRBD1|TRBJ2-1|.|TRBV5-1
TGCGCCAGCAGCCCAGGACAGGGCCCCTACAATGAGCAGTTCTTC
CASSPGQGPYNEQFF
>TRBD2|TRBJ2-1|.|TRBV7-8
TGTGCCAGCAGCTTAGAAGGAAATTGGCGCGGGAGCTCCTACAATGAGCAGTTCTTC
CASSLEGNWRGSSYNEQFF
>TRBD2|TRBJ2-3|.|TRBV18
TGTGCCAGCTCACTAGCGGGGGTTAACACAGATACGCAGTATTTT
CASSLAGVNTDTQYF
>.|TRBJ2-7|.|TRBV2
TGTGCCAGCAACGAACGAGGAATCCTCGAGGAGCAGTACTTC
CASNERGILEEQYF
>.|TRBJ1-1|.|TRBV5-1
TGCGCCTCGGCGCGGCGGACTAGGAACACTGAAGCTTTCTTT
CASARRTRNTEAFF
>.|TRBJ2-1|.|TRBV11-2
TGTGCCAGCAGCCTCTCGAGGACCCGGACTTACAATGAGCAGTTCTTC
CASSLSRTRTYNEQFF
>.|TRBJ1-1|few|TRBV29-1
TGCAGCGTTGTCCAGGCAGCACAGTACACTGAAGCTTTCTTT
CSVVQAAQYTEAFF
>.|TRBJ1-6|.|TRBV2
TGTGCCGGGCGGAGGGACCAGGCTCTCGGGTCCCTCCACTTT
CAGRRDQALGSLHF